Listed below are T cell receptor beta chains from one sample, sequenced in a study of blood T cell repertoires in COVID-19. The repertoire was sequenced with immunoSEQ multiplex PCR; TCRdb's copy has only in-frame clones and lacks some. This table has approximately 150,000 clones, almost 85% appearing once. Sequenced input: peripheral blood. Receptors originate from a woman of 80 years or more with COVID-19, enrolled during active disease. The CDR3 runs from the conserved cysteine through the conserved F or W. Not all rows give a size; the values are once, few, many and, for expanded clones, a class.

once TRBV7-2 CASSLQGGSTEAFF
once TRBV4-2 CASSQNRGQGADTQYF
NA TRBV10-3 CAISESGQVADTQYF
NA TRBV3-1/TRBV3-2 CASSQSSGGKTQYF
NA TRBV19 CASSRQSGNQPQHF
NA TRBV19 CASIHKGTSGVSNQPQHF
NA TRBV21-1 CASTHWGDYYGYTF
once TRBV19 CASSIREETQYF
NA TRBV18 CASSLVGTDTQYF
once TRBV5-1 CASSDPSSDRGGHEQYF
NA TRBV18 CASSPSSYEQYF